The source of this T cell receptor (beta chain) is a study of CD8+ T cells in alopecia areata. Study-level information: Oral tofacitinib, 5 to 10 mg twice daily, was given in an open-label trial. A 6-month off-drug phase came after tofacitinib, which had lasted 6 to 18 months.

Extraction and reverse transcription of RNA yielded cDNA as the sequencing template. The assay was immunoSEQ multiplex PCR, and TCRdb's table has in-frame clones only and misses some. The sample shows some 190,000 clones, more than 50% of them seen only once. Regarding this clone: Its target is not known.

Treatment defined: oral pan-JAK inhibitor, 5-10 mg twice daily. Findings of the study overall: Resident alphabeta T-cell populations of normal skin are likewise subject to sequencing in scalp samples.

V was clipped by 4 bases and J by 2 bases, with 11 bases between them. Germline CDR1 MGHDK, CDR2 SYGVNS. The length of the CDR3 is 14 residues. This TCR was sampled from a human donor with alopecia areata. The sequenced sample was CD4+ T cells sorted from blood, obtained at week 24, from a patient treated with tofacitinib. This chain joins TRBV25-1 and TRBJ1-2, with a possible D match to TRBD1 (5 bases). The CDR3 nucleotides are TGTGCCAGCAGTGGGGGACTTTCCAACTATGGCTACACCTTC. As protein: CASSGGLSNYGYTF.